These 10 T cell receptor beta chains came from one sample sequenced in a study of T cell changes during pregnancy in multiple sclerosis. Sequenced by immunoSEQ multiplex PCR; TCRdb stores in-frame clones only, minus some. Of some 140,000 clones in the sample, around 97% were seen once. Source: peripheral blood, taken after pregnancy. All receptors derive from a female donor with multiple sclerosis, enrolled in a pregnancy study.

This chain connects TRBV12-5 to TRBJ2-3, with D perhaps matching TRBD2 (6 bases). Germline CDR1 LGHNT, CDR2 FRNRAP. The CDR3 totals 13 residues. The V and J ends lost 1 base and 4 bases respectively, with 6 bases between them. The CDR3 region has the DNA TGTGCTAGTGGTTTGGGGGGGGCAGATACGCAGTATTTT. Its translation: CASGLGGADTQYF. The variable domain in full, with the rest retrieved from reference TRBV12-5 and TRBJ2-3, is DARVTQTPRHKVTEMGQEVTMRCQPILGHNTVFWYRQTMMQGLELLAYFRNRAPLDDSGMPKDRFSAEMPDATLATLKIQPSEPRDSAVYFCASGLGGADTQYFGPGTRLTVL.

The chain combines TRBV29-1 with TRBJ2-7, with a possible D match to TRBD1 (5 bases). Germline assignment: CDR1 SQVTM and CDR2 ANQGSEA. The CDR3 runs 13 residues. V was shortened by 6 bases and J by 1 base, with 13 bases between the two germline ends. The CDR3 coding sequence is TGCAGCGTGTCAGGGCAGCTATCCTACGAGCAGTACTTC. Its translation is CSVSGQLSYEQYF.

The chain joins TRBV7-9 to TRBJ2-6, with unresolved D. Trimming shortened V by 6 bases and J by 0 bases, and 6 bases separated the two germline ends. The length of the CDR3 is 14 residues. Germline loops: CDR1 SEHNR, CDR2 FQNEAQ (reference sequence). CDR3 in amino acids: CASSRSSGANVLTF. In nucleotides, the CDR3 is TGTGCCAGCAGTAGGAGCTCTGGGGCCAACGTCCTGACTTTC.

The chain joins TRBV6-6 to TRBJ1-2; no clear D. The germline CDR1 and CDR2 sequences are MNHNY and SVGAGI (reference sequence). This CDR3 has 13 residues. Trimming stripped 6 bases from V and 5 bases from J, with 13 bases between. CDR3 residues: CASSNSHLYGYTF. The CDR3, as DNA: TGTGCCAGCAGCAACAGTCACCTGTATGGCTACACCTTC.

The rearrangement links TRBV6-6 to TRBJ1-1; D remains ambiguous. V lost 7 bases and J lost 3, with 12 bases in between. The CDR3 consists of 13 residues. CDR1 and CDR2 (germline): MNHNY, SVGAGI (reference sequence). In nucleotides, the CDR3 is TGTGCCAGCACTAAACGGAGAGACACTGAAGCTTTCTTT. It encodes CASTKRRDTEAFF.

CDR3 in DNA: TGTGCCAGCAGCTTAACAGCGGGAGAGGACACCGGGGAGCTGTTTTTT. Translated, it gives CASSLTAGEDTGELFF. V is TRBV7-6 and J is TRBJ2-2; 8 bases match TRBD2. CDR3 length: 16 residues. Germline assignment: CDR1 SGHVS and CDR2 FNYEAQ. With 2 bases clipped from V and 3 bases from J, the junction kept 5 bases outside the gene matches.

This chain links TRBV28 with TRBJ1-1; 7 bases line up with TRBD1. Trimming removed 2 bases from V and 1 base from J; junction bases left unmatched: 7. The CDR3 is 16 amino acids. Germline V gene lookup returns CDR1 MDHEN and CDR2 SYDVKM. The DNA of the CDR3 is TGTGCCAGCAGTTTAATGGGGGACAGCAGGAACACTGAAGCTTTCTTT. Protein: CASSLMGDSRNTEAFF.

CDR3 DNA sequence: TGCGCCAGCAGCTGGATCGGGTACCAAGAGACCCAGTACTTC. It codes for CASSWIGYQETQYF. This chain links TRBV5-1 with TRBJ2-5; no reliable D call. Per germline, CDR1 SGHRS and CDR2 YFSETQ. Trimming took 3 bases from V and 0 from J, leaving 9 bases between them. This CDR3 contains 14 residues.

This clone was counted once. V is TRBV28 and J is TRBJ1-5; 10 nucleotides line up with TRBD1. This CDR3 is 15 amino acids long. V shed 6 bases, J shed 3 bases, and the junction held 5 bases outside the gene matches. Germline-derived CDR1 and CDR2 are MDHEN and SYDVKM. The CDR3 is CASRLGQGNNQPQHF. The CDR3 DNA follows: TGTGCCAGCAGGCTGGGACAGGGGAACAATCAGCCCCAGCATTTT.

The chain links TRBV29-1 to TRBJ2-7; 7 bases map to TRBD1. The CDR3 length is 15 residues. Germline V gene lookup returns CDR1 SQVTM and CDR2 ANQGSEA. The junction had 11 bases not matched to a gene; V was cut back by 6 bases and J by 0 bases. The CDR3 DNA sequence: TGCAGCGTGGGGGACAGATCCTTAACCTCCTACGAGCAGTACTTC. This sequence encodes CSVGDRSLTSYEQYF.